The sequence of this T cell receptor (beta chain) was determined in a study of T-cell reconstitution after alpha-beta-depleted transplantation in children. The authors prepared the TCRbeta library with unique molecular identifiers. TCRdb reanalysed the PCR reads using MiXCR and keeps one entry per CDR3 protein. The sample contains around 240,000 distinct CDR3 sequences, 9.7% of which appear only once. This clonotype came up many times. This specimen was PBMCs from the stem cell graft donor, taken from the stem cell graft. This clonotype originated in a human donor who donated a stem cell graft to a child with SCID.

CDR3 nucleotides: TGCAGCGTTGAAGAGGCGGGGGGGCCCTTGAATACGCAGTATTTT. Its translation is CSVEEAGGPLNTQYF. The chain combines TRBV29-1 with TRBJ2-3, with TRBD2 matching 9 bases. This CDR3 has 15 residues. Germline lookup yields CDR1 SQVTM and CDR2 ANQGSEA. Trimming cost V 0 bases and J 7 bases; bases outside gene matches: 8.